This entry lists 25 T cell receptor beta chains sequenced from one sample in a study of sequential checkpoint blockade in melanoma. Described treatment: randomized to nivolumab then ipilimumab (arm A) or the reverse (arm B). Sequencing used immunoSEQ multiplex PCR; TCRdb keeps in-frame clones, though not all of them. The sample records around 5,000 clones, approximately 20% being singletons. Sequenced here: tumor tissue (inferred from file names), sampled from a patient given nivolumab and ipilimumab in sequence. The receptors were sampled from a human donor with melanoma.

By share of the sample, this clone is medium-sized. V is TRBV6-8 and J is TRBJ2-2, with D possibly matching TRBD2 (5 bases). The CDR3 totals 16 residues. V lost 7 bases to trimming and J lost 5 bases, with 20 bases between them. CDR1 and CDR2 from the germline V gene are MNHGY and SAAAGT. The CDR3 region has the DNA TGTGCCAGCAAGGCCTTAGCGACCCGGGGAACCGGGGAGCTGTTTTTT. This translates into CASKALATRGTGELFF.

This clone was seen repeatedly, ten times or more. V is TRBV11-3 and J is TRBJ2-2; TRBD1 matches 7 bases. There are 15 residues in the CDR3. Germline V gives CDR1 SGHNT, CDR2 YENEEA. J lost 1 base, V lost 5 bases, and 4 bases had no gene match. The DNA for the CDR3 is TGTGCCAGCAGCAGGGACAGCTGGAACACCGGGGAGCTGTTTTTT. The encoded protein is CASSRDSWNTGELFF.

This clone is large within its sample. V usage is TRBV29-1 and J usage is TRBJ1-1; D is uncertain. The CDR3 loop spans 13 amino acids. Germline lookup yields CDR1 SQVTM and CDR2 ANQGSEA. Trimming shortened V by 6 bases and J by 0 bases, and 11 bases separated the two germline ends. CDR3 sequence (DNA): TGCAGCGTCAACTCGGTGGTGAACACTGAAGCTTTCTTT. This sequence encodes CSVNSVVNTEAFF. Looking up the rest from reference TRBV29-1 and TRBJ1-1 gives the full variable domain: SAVISQKPSRDICQRGTSLTIQCQVDSQVTMMFWYRQQPGQSLTLIATANQGSEATYESGFVIDKFPISRPNLTFSTLTVSNMSPEDSSIYLCSVNSVVNTEAFFGQGTRLTVV.

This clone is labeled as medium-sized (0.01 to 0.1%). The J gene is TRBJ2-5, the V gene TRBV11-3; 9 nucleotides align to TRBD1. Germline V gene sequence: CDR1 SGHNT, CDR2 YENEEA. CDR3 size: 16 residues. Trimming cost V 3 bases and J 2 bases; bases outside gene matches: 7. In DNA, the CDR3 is TGTGCCAGCAGCTTGCCCGGGACAGGGCGGCAAGAGACCCAGTACTTC. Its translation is CASSLPGTGRQETQYF. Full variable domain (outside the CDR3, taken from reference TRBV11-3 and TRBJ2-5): EAGVVQSPRYKIIEKKQPVAFWCNPISGHNTLYWYLQNLGQGPELLIRYENEEAVDDSQLPKDRFSAERLKGVDSTLKIQPAELGDSAVYLCASSLPGTGRQETQYFGPGTRLLVL.

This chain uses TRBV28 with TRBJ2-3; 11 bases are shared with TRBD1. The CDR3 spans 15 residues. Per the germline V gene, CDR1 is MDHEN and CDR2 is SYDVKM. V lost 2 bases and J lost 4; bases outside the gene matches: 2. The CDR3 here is CASSLPGQGADTQYF. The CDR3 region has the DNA TGTGCCAGCAGTTTACCGGGACAGGGGGCAGATACGCAGTATTTT.

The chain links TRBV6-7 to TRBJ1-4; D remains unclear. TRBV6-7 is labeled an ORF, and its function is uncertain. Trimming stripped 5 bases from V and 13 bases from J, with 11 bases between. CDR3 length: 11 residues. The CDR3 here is CASSEGAGLFF. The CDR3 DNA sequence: TGTGCCAGCAGTGAAGGCGCAGGACTGTTTTTT.

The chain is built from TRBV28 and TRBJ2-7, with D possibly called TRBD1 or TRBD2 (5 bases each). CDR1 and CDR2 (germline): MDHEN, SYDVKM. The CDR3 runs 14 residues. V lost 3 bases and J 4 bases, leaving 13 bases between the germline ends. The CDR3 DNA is TGTGCCAGCAGTTTTGGGACCGACGGATACGAGCAGTACTTC. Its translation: CASSFGTDGYEQYF.

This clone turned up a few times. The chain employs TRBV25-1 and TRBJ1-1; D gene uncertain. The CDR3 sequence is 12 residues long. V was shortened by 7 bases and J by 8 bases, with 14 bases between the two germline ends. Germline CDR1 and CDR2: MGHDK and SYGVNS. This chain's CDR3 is CASNGITQEAFF. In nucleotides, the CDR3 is TGTGCCAGCAACGGCATCACCCAAGAAGCTTTCTTT.

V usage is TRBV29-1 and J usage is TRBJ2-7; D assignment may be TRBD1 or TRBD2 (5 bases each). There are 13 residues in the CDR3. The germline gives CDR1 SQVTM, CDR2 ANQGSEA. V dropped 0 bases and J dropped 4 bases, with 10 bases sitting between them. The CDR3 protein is CSVEDGTSYEQYF. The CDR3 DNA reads TGCAGCGTTGAAGACGGGACCTCATACGAGCAGTACTTC.

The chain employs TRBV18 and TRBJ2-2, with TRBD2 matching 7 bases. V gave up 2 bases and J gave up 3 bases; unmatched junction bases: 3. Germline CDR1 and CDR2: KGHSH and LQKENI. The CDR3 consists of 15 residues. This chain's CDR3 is CASSPASGYTGELFF. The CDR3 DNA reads TGTGCCAGCTCACCAGCTAGCGGCTACACCGGGGAGCTGTTTTTT.

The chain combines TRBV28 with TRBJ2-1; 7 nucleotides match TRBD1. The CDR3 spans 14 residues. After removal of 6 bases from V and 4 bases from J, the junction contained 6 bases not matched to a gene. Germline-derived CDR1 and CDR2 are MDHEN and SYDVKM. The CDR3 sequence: CASRERDRYNEQFF. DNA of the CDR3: TGTGCCAGCAGGGAAAGGGACAGATACAATGAGCAGTTCTTC.

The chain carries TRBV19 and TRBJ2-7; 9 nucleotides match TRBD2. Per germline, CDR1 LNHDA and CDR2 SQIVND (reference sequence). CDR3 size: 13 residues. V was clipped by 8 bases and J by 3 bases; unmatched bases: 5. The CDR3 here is CASSSGDGYEQYF. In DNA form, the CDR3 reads TGTGCCAGTTCTAGCGGGGACGGCTACGAGCAGTACTTC.

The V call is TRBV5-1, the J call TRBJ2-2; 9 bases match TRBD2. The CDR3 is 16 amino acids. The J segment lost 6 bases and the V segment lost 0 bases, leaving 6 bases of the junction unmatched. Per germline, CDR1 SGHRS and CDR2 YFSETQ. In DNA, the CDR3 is TGCGCCAGCAGCTTGGCTAGCGGGATACTCGCCGGGGAGCTGTTTTTT. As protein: CASSLASGILAGELFF.

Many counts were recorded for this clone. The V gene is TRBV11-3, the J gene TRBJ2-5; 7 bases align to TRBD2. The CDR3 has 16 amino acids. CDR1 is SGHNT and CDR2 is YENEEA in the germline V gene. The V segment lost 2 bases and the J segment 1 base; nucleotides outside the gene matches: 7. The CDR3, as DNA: TGTGCCAGCAGCTTATTCTCTAGCGGTACCCAAGAGACCCAGTACTTC. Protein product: CASSLFSSGTQETQYF.

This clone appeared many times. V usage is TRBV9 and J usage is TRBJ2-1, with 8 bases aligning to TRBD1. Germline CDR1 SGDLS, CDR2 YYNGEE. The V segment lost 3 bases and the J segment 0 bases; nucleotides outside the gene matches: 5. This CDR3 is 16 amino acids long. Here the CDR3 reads CASSARGQGSYNEQFF. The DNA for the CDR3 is TGTGCCAGCAGCGCCCGAGGACAGGGCTCCTACAATGAGCAGTTCTTC.

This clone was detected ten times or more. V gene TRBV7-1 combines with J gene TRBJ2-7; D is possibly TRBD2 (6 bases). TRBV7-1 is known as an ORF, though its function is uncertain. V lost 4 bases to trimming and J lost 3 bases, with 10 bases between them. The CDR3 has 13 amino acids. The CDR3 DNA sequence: TGTGCCAGCAGCTTCTCGGGGGACTACGAGCAGTACTTC. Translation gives CASSFSGDYEQYF.

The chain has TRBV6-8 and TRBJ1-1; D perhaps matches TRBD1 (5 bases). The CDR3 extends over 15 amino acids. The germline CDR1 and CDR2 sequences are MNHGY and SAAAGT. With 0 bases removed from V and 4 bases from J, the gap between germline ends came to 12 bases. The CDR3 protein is CASSYSFGAGTEAFF. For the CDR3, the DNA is TGTGCCAGCAGTTACTCTTTTGGGGCTGGCACTGAAGCTTTCTTT.

CDR3 sequence reads: CASEQGARGTEAFF. CDR3 DNA: TGCGCCAGCGAACAGGGGGCCCGCGGGACTGAAGCTTTCTTT. The chain couples TRBV5-1 to TRBJ1-1, with TRBD1 matching over 9 bases. The CDR3 covers 14 residues. CDR1 is SGHRS and CDR2 is YFSETQ in the germline V gene. The J segment lost 5 bases and the V segment lost 7 bases, leaving 9 bases of the junction unmatched.

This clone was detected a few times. This CDR3 reads CATSGGNTEAFF. CDR3 nucleotide sequence: TGTGCCACCTCGGGGGGGAACACTGAAGCTTTCTTT. This rearrangement joins TRBV6-8 to TRBJ1-1; tentatively, D is TRBD1 (5 bases). The CDR3 contains 12 residues. The V and J ends lost 10 bases and 1 base respectively, with 10 bases between them. Germline V gene sequence: CDR1 MNHGY, CDR2 SAAAGT.

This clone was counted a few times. The chain's CDR3 is CASSQLAGAANPYNEQFF. The DNA of the CDR3 is TGTGCCAGCAGCCAACTAGCGGGGGCCGCTAACCCCTACAATGAGCAGTTCTTC. V and J are TRBV11-3 and TRBJ2-1, with 11 bases matching TRBD2. Germline CDR1 and CDR2: SGHNT and YENEEA. There are 18 residues in the CDR3. The junction had 11 bases not matched to a gene; V was cut back by 5 bases and J by 2 bases.

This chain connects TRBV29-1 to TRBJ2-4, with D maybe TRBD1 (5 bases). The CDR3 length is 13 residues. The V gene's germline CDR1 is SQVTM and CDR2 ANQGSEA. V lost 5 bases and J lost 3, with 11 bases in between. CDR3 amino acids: CSVTQGGKNIQYF. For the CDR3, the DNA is TGCAGCGTTACCCAGGGTGGCAAAAACATTCAGTACTTC.

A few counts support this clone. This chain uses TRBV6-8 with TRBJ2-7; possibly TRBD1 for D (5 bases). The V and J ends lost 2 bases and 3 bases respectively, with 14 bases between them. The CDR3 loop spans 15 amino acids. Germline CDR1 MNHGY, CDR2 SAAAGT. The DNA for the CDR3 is TGTGCCAGCAGTTACCTCGCGCAGGGCGACTACGAGCAGTACTTC. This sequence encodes CASSYLAQGDYEQYF.

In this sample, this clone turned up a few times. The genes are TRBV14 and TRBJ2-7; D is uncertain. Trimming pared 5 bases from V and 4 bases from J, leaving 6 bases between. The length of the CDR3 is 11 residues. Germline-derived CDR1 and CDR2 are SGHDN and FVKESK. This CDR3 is CASSTGYEQYF. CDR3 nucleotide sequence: TGTGCCAGCAGCACCGGTTACGAGCAGTACTTC.

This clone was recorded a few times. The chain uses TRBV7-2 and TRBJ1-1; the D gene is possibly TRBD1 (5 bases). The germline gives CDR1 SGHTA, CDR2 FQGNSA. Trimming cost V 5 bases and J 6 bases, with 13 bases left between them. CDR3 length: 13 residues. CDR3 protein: CASSQPRGAEAFF. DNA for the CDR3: TGTGCCAGCAGCCAACCTCGGGGGGCTGAAGCTTTCTTT.

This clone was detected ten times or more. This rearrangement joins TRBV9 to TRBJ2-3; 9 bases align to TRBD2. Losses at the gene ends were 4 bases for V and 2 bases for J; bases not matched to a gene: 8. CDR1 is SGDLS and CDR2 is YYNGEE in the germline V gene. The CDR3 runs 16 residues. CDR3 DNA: TGTGCCAGCAGCTCCCGTAGCGGGGGCGACACAGATACGCAGTATTTT. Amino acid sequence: CASSSRSGGDTDTQYF.